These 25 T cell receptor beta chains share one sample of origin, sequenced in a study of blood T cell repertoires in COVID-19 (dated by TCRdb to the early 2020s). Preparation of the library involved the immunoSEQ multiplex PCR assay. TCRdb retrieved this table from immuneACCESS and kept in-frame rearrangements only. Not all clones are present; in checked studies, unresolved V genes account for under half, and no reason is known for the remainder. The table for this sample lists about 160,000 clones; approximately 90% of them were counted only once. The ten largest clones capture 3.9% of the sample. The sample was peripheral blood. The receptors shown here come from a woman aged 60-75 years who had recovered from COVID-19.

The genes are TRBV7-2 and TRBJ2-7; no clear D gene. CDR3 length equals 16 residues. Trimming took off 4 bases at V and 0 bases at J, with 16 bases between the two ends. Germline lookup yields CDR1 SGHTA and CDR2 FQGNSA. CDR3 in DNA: TGTGCCAGCAGCTATGGCGGCATCCAGAGCTCCTACGAGCAGTACTTC. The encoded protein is CASSYGGIQSSYEQYF. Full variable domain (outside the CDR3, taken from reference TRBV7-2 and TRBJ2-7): GAGVSQSPSNKVTEKGKDVELRCDPISGHTALYWYRQSLGQGLEFLIYFQGNSAPDKSGLPSDRFSAERTGGSVSTLTIQRTQQEDSAVYLCASSYGGIQSSYEQYFGPGTRLTVT.

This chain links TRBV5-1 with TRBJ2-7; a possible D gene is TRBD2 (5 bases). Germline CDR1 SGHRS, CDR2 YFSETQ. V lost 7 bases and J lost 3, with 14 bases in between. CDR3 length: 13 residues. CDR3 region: CASSRVALYEQYF. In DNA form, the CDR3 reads TGCGCCAGCTCGAGGGTGGCTCTCTACGAGCAGTACTTC.

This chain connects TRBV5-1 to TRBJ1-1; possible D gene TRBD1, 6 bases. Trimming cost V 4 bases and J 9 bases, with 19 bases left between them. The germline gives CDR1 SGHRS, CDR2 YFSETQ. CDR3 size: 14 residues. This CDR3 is CASSPENYRAQAFF. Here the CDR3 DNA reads TGCGCCAGCAGCCCGGAGAATTACAGGGCTCAAGCTTTCTTT.

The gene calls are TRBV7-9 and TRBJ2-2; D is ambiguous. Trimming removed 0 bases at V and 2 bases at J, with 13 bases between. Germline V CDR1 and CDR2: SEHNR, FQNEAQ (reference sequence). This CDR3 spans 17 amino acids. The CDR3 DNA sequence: TGTGCCAGCAGCTTAGCTCTTGATGCAGGTAACACCGGGGAGCTGTTTTTT. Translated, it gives CASSLALDAGNTGELFF.

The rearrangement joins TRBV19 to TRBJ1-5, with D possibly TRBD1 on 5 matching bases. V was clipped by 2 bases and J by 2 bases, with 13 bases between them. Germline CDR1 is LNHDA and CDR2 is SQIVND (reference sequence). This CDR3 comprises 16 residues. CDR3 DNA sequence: TGTGCCAGTAGTATAAGGCCGGGGGGTGGCAATCAGCCCCAGCATTTT. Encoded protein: CASSIRPGGGNQPQHF.

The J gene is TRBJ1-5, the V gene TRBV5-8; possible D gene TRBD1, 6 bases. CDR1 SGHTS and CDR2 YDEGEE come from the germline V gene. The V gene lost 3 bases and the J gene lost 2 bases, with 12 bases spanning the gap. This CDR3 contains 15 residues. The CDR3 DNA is TGTGCCAGCAGCTCCAGGGGTTTTGGCAATCAGCCCCAGCATTTT. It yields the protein CASSSRGFGNQPQHF. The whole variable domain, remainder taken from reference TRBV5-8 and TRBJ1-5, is EAGVTQSPTHLIKTRGQQATLRCSPISGHTSVYWYQQALGLGLQFLLWYDEGEERNRGNFPPRFSGRQFPNYSSELNVNALELEDSALYLCASSSRGFGNQPQHFGDGTRLSIL.

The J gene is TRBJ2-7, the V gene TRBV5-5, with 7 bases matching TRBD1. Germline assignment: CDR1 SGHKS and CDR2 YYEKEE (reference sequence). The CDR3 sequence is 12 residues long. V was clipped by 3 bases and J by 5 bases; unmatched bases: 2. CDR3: CASSWGQNEQYF. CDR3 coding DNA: TGTGCCAGCAGCTGGGGACAGAACGAGCAGTACTTC. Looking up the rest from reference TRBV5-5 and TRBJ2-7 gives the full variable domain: DAGVTQSPTHLIKTRGQQVTLRCSPISGHKSVSWYQQVLGQGPQFIFQYYEKEERGRGNFPDRFSARQFPNYSSELNVNALLLGDSALYLCASSWGQNEQYFGPGTRLTVT.

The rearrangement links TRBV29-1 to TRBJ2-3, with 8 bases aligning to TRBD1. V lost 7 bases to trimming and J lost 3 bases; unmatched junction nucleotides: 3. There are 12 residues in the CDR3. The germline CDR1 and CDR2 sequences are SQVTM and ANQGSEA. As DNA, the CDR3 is TGCAGCGGTCGGACAGGGACAGATACGCAGTATTTT. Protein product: CSGRTGTDTQYF.

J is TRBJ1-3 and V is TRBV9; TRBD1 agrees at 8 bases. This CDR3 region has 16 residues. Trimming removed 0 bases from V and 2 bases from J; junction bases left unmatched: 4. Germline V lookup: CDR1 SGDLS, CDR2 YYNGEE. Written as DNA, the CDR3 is TGTGCCAGCAGCGTAGCAGGGGGCTTTCCTGGAAACACCATATATTTT. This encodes CASSVAGGFPGNTIYF.

CDR3 amino acids: CASSRAGSDEQYF. The DNA for the CDR3 is TGTGCCAGCAGTCGGGCGGGGTCTGACGAGCAGTACTTC. The V and J genes are TRBV6-5 and TRBJ2-7, with D tentatively TRBD2 (6 bases). Looked up from germline, CDR1 is MNHEY and CDR2 is SVGAGI. Deletions cut 5 bases from V and 5 bases from J, with 13 bases between. This CDR3 region has 13 residues.

Written as DNA, the CDR3 is TGTGCCAGCTCACCATCGACAGGGGGTTCACCCCTCCACTTT. Translating it yields CASSPSTGGSPLHF. This chain joins TRBV18 and TRBJ1-6; TRBD1 agrees at 9 bases. Germline V lookup: CDR1 KGHSH, CDR2 LQKENI. After removal of 2 bases from V and 9 bases from J, the junction contained 2 bases not matched to a gene. The CDR3 runs 14 residues.

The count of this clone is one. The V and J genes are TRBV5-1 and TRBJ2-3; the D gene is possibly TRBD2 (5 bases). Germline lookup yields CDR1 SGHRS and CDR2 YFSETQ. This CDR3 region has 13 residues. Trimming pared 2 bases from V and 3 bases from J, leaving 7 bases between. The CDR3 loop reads CASSFKRTDTQYF. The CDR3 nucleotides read TGCGCCAGCAGCTTTAAGCGGACAGATACGCAGTATTTT.

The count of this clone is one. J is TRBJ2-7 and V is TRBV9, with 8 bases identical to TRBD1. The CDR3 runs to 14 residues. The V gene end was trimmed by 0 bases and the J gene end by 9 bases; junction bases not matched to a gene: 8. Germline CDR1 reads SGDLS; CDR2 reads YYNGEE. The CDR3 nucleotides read TGTGCCAGCAGCGTAGGGCAGGGGGCGCAGTGGCAGTACTTC. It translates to CASSVGQGAQWQYF.

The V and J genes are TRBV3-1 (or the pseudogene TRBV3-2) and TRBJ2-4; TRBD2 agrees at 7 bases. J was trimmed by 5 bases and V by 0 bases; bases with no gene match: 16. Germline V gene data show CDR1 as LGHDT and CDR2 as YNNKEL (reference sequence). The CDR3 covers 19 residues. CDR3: CASSQDQHRYGRGENIQYF. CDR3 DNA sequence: TGTGCCAGCAGCCAAGATCAGCACCGATACGGACGGGGGGAAAACATTCAGTACTTC.

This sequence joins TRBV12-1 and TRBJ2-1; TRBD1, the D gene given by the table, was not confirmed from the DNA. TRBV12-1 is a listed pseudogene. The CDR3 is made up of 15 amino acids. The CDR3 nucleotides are TGTGCCAGCAGCTACCGGACAGGGGGAATCAATGAGCAGTTCTTC. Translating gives CASSYRTGGINEQFF.

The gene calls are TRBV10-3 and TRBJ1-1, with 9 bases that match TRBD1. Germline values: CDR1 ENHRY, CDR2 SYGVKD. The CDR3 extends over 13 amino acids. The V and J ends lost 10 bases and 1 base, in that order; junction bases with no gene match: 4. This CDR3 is CATTGGKNTEAFF. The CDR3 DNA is TGTGCCACGACAGGGGGGAAGAACACTGAAGCTTTCTTT.

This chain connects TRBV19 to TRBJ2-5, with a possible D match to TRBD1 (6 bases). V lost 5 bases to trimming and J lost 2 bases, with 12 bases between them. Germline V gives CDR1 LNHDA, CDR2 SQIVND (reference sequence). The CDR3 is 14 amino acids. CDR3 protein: CASSAITGQETQYF. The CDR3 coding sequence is TGTGCCAGTAGTGCCATCACAGGGCAAGAGACCCAGTACTTC.

The CDR3 DNA follows: TGTGCCAGCAGTTCCACAGGACCTGGGGACAATAATTCACCCCTCCACTTT. It is translated as CASSSTGPGDNNSPLHF. The chain couples TRBV28 to TRBJ1-6, with D tentatively TRBD1 (6 bases). V dropped 4 bases and J dropped 5 bases, with 18 bases sitting between them. Germline CDR1 and CDR2: MDHEN and SYDVKM. The CDR3 has 17 amino acids.

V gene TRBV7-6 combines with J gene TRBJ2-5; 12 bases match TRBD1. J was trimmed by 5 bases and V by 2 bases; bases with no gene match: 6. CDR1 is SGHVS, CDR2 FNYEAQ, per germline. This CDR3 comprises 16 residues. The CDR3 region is CASSLPGQGAGETQYF. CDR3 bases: TGTGCCAGCAGCTTACCGGGACAGGGGGCTGGGGAGACCCAGTACTTC.

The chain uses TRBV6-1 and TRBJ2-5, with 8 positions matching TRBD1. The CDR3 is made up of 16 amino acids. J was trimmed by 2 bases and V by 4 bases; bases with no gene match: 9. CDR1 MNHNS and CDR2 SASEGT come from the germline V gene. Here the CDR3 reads CASSVLGQGHQETQYF. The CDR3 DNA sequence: TGTGCCAGCAGTGTTTTAGGACAGGGACATCAAGAGACCCAGTACTTC.

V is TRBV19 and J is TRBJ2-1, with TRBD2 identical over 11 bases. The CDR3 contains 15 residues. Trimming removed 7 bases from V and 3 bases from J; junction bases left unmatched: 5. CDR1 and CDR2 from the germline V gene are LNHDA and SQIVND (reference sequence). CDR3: CASNSLAGGYNEQFF. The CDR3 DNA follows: TGTGCCAGTAATTCCCTAGCGGGGGGCTACAATGAGCAGTTCTTC.

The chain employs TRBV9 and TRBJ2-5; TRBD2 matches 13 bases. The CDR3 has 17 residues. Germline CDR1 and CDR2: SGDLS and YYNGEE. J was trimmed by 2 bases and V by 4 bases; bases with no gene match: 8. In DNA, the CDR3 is TGTGCCAGCAGCCAAATGGGGGGACTAGCGGGGCAAGAGACCCAGTACTTC. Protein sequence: CASSQMGGLAGQETQYF.

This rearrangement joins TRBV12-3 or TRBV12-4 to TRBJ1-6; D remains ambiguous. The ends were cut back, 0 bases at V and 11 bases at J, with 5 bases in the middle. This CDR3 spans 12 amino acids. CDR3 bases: TGTGCCAGCAGTTTAGCTTATCCACCCCTCCACTTT. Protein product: CASSLAYPPLHF.

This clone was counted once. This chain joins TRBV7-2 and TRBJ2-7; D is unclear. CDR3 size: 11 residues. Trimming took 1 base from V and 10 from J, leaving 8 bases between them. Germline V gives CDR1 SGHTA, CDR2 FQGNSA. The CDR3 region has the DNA TGTGCCAGCAGCTTAGGGTGGCCTCAGTACTTC. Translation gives CASSLGWPQYF. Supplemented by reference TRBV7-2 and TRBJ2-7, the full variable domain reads GAGVSQSPSNKVTEKGKDVELRCDPISGHTALYWYRQSLGQGLEFLIYFQGNSAPDKSGLPSDRFSAERTGGSVSTLTIQRTQQEDSAVYLCASSLGWPQYFGPGTRLTVT.

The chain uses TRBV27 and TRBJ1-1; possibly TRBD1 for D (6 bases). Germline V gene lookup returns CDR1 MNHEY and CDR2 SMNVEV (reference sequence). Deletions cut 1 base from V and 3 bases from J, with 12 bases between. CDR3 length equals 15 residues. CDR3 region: CASSLLGASDTEAFF. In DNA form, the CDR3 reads TGTGCCAGCAGTTTATTGGGGGCCTCGGACACTGAAGCTTTCTTT.